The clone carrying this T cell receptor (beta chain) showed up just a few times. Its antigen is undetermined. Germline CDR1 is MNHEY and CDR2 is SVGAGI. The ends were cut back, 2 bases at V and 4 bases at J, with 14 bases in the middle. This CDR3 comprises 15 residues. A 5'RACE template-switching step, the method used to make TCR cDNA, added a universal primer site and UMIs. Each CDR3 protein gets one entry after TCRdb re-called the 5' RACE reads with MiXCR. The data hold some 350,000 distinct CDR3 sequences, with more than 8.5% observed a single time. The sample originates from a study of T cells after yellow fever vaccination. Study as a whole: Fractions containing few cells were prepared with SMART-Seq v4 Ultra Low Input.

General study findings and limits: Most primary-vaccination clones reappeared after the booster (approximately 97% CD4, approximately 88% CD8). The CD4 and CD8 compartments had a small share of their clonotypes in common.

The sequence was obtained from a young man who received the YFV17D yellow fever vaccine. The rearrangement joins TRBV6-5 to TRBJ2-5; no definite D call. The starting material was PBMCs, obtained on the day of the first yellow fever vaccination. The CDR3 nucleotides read TGTGCCAGCAGTTACCCCGACAACCTAGGAGAGACCCAGTACTTC. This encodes CASSYPDNLGETQYF.